This T cell receptor (beta chain) was documented in a study of OX40 agonist ivuxolimab in advanced cancers. Study-level results: Clonal expansion from baseline to week 6 occurred in both CD4+ and CD8+ T cells.

With respect to this clone: Its target is unknown.

Method: immunoSEQ multiplex PCR; TCRdb's copy keeps in-frame clones and lacks some. The table has approximately 47,000 clones, more than 75% seen once. This TCR derives from an adult with an advanced solid tumor such as melanoma, head and neck, liver or kidney cancer. This sample comprised CD4+ or CD8+ T cells sorted from blood, obtained in a trial of the OX40 agonist ivuxolimab.

The CDR3 spells CASSRTGGYGYTF. CDR3 nucleotide sequence: TGTGCCAGCAGCCGGACAGGGGGCTATGGCTACACCTTC. The V and J genes are TRBV13 and TRBJ1-2; 10 bases line up with TRBD1. This CDR3 is built from 13 residues. With V trimmed by 5 bases and J by 4 bases, 1 base remained unmatched. Germline CDR1 PRHDT, CDR2 FYEKMQ (reference sequence).